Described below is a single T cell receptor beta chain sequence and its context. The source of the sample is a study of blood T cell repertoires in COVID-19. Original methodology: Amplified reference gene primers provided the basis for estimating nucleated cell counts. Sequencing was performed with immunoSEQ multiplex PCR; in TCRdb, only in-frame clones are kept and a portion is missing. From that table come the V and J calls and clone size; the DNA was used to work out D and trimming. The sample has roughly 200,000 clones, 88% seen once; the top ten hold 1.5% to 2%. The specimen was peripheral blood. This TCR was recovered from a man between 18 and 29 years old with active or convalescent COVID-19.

The CDR3 DNA reads as TGTGCCAGCAGTTCCTCGGGACAATATGAAAAACTGTTTTTT. It translates to CASSSSGQYEKLFF. This rearrangement joins TRBV27 to TRBJ1-4; weak D call: TRBD1 (6 bases). Looked up from germline, CDR1 is MNHEY and CDR2 is SMNVEV (reference sequence). The V and J ends lost 4 bases and 6 bases respectively, with 12 bases between them. The length of the CDR3 is 14 residues.